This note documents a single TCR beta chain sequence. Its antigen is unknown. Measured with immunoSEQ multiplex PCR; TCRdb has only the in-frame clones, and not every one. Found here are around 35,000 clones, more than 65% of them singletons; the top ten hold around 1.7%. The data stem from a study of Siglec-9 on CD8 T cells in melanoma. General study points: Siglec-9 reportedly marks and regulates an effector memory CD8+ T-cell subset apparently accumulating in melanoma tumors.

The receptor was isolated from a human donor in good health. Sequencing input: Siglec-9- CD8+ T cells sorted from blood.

CDR3 loop: CASSLSAGISYEQYF. The CDR3 DNA is TGTGCCAGCAGTTTATCGGCAGGGATCTCCTACGAGCAGTACTTC. The chain uses TRBV27 and TRBJ2-7; D might be TRBD1 (5 bases). Trimming shortened V by 0 bases and J by 0 bases, and 9 bases separated the two germline ends. Per the germline V gene, CDR1 is MNHEY and CDR2 is SMNVEV (reference sequence). The CDR3 contains 15 residues.